This TCR beta chain was documented in a study of regulatory T cells in long-lasting Graves disease. Study at large: Antithyroid drug use was under 3 months in newly diagnosed Graves' patients.

HTBI primers from iRepertoire and Arm-PCR of CDR3 regions yielded the TCR beta libraries. TCRdb reprocessed the multiplex PCR reads via MiXCR and lists one record per CDR3 protein. The sample consists of around 470,000 distinct CDR3 sequences, about 15% of them appearing once. This clonotype was seen at least ten times. Time point defined: newly diagnosed GD, antithyroid drugs for less than 3 months. Extracted RNA from PBMCs served as the source of the TCR library. This CDR3 region has 16 residues. Trimming took 0 bases from V and 10 from J; bases not matched to a gene: 8. Germline lookup yields CDR1 SGHAT and CDR2 FQDESV (reference sequence). These data are also associated with another study on T cells in Graves' hyperthyroidism and ophthalmopathy.

The sequencing here drew on peripheral blood mononuclear cells (PBMCs), taken at new diagnosis, from a patient treated with antithyroid drugs. The chain carries TRBV11-1 and TRBJ2-1, with 11 positions matching TRBD2. The clonotype comes from a woman aged 45-59 years with Graves disease. CDR3 in amino acids: CASSLASSGRALEQFF. The CDR3, as DNA: TGTGCCAGCAGCTTAGCCAGTAGCGGGAGGGCCTTGGAGCAGTTCTTC.